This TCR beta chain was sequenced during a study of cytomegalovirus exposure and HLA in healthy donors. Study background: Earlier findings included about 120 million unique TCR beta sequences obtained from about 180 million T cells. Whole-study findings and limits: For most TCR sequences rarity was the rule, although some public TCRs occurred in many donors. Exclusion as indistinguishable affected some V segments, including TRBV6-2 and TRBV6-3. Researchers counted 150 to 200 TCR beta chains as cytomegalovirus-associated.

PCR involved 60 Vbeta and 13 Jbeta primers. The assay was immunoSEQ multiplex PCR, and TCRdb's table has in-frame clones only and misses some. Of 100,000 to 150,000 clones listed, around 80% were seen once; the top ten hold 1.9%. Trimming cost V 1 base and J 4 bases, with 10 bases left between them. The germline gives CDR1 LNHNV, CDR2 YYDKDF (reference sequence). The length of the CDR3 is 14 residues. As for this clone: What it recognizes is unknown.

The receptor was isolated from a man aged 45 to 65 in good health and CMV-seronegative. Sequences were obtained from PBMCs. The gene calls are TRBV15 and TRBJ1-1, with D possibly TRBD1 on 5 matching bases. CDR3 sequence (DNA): TGTGCCACCAGCAGAGCAGGGACTGCCACTGAAGCTTTCTTT. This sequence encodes CATSRAGTATEAFF.